This TCR beta chain was recorded in a study of low-dose radiotherapy and immunotherapy resistance in tumors (dated by TCRdb to between 2021 and 2024). The study in broad terms: Patients in Cohort 1 were given 0.5 Gy per fraction every 2 weeks, and the prescribed total PTV dose was 6.5 Gy. Patients in Cohort 2 were given 1 Gy per fraction every two weeks, for a total of 13 Gy across 26 weeks. Nivolumab and ipilimumab were both given intravenously, with nivolumab at a 240 mg flat dose every two weeks and ipilimumab at 1 mg/kg every six weeks. Cyclophosphamide 200 mg/m2 was given intravenously every two weeks, one day before each radiation and immunotherapy administration. Aspirin 300 mg was taken orally once daily by patients for four cycles, starting on cycle 1 day 1. Randomization of trial participants into treatment groups was not performed. The translational analysis covered eight patients: three from the first dose cohort and the first five from the second dose cohort.

The donors took part in RACIN, a single-arm, phase I, dose-escalation trial that combined nivolumab, ipilimumab, aspirin, low-dose cyclophosphamide and low-dose radiotherapy. Patients with advanced, TIL-negative solid tumors were considered eligible. Its CDR3 holds 15 amino acids, cysteine through phenylalanine. Here the CDR3 DNA is all that survives: 45 bases in frame from base 1. V is trimmed back by 3 bases and J by 10 bases, and the junction contains 10 bases that no gene match accounts for. Via the germline V gene, CDR1 is SGDLS and CDR2 YYNGEE. First-strand cDNA was synthesized using Superscript III and a set of TRAV- and TRBV-specific primers, so that both TCRalpha and TCRbeta chains were covered. A roughly 19-cycle PCR with Phusion amplified the TCRs, pairing a constant-region primer with the adapter that was attached to the V primers. Amplification of the isolated mRNA was done with the MessageAmp II aRNA Amplification Kit, which involved an approximately 15-hour in vitro transcription at 37 degrees C. The Dynabeads mRNA DIRECT Purification Kit was used to isolate the mRNA for TCR sequencing. A second approximately 23-cycle Phusion PCR added indexed Illumina adapters, and products were purified with AMPure XP beads. From the authors' description of their analysis: Custom Perl scripts pooled TCR sequences encoding the same protein, removed out-of-frame sequences and computed each clonotype's abundance. Any TCR sequence supported by only a single read was excluded from analysis. Repertoire metrics included Shannon entropy, Gini index, clonality, richness, and frequency of TCRs shared between repertoires. Clones were called with MiXCR by TCRdb after fastp trimmed the public reads at Q25, and only in-frame beta chains were retained. Entries are consolidated by CDR3 protein sequence, retaining the most common genes and DNA. TCRdb's processing, not the authors' own work, is the source of the V and J calls. In this sample the table shows under 20,000 distinct CDR3 sequences, 74% of which occur a single time. Over 9.5% of the sample is in the top ten clones.

This clonotype was seen a few times. Its antigen is not yet known. Per-nucleotide qualities are absent, and no much larger clonotype sits a single base away. In this chain, TRBV9 is recombined with TRBJ1-6, with 7 bases in between that match TRBD1. The clonotype originates from a human donor with advanced metastatic prostate, ovarian, gallbladder or colorectal cancer (not recorded which). This table probably holds off-target reads from a library built for another chain. The CDR3 has the sequence CASSGDRQGESPLHF. In nucleotide form, the sequence is TGTGCCAGCAGCGGAGATAGACAGGGTGAATCACCCCTCCACTTT. Supplemented by the reference TRBV9 and TRBJ1-6 proteins around the CDR3, the complete variable domain is DSGVTQTPKHLITATGQRVTLRCSPRSGDLSVYWYQQSLDQGLQFLIQYYNGEERAKGNILERFSAQQFPDLHSELNLSSLELGDSALYFCASSGDRQGESPLHFGNGTRLTVT.